The T cell receptor (beta chain) described here comes from a study of Ad26.COV2.S vaccination and SARS-CoV-2 variants. Study-level background: Doses of Ad26.COV2.S were injected into muscle once or twice, 56 days apart.

Study results and limitations: An underestimation of total T cell responses may have resulted from the TCR breadth and depth analyses. Whether participants received vaccine or placebo, their non-spike TCR breadth was similar.

Measured with immunoSEQ multiplex PCR; TCRdb has only the in-frame clones, and not every one. The data show 250,000 or so clones, 87% seen once. As to this clone: The antigen is unknown.

The treatment was: approximately 18 received Ad26.COV2.S at low or high dose, single or two shots; a few received placebo; per-sample allocation not given. Material that was analyzed had been drawn on day 63 after the first vaccine or placebo injection. A Boston adult aged 18-55 years was the donor. Trimming removed 5 bases from V and 1 base from J; junction bases left unmatched: 3. Germline V gene data show CDR1 as SQVTM and CDR2 as ANQGSEA. The CDR3 length is 14 residues. The sequence derives from a person aged 18 to 65 who received the Ad26.COV2.S COVID-19 vaccine or a placebo. The specimen was peripheral blood, collected in a trial of Ad26.COV2.S vaccine versus placebo. This rearrangement joins TRBV29-1 to TRBJ2-3, with TRBD1 identical over 10 bases. CDR3 residues: CSVPGTGGTDTQYF. The CDR3 DNA follows: TGCAGCGTTCCCGGGACAGGGGGCACAGATACGCAGTATTTT.